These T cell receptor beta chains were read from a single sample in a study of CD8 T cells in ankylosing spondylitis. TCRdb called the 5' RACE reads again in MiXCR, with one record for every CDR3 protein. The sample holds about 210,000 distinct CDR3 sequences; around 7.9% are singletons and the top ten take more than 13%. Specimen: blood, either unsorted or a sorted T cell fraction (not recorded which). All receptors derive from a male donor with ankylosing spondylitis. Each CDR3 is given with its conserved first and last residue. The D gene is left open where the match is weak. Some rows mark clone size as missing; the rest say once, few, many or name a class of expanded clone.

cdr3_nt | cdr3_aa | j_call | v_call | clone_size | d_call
TGTGCCAGCAGCCGGGGACAGGGAACCGGGGAGCTGTTTTTT | CASSRGQGTGELFF | TRBJ2-2 | TRBV6-2/TRBV6-3 | few | TRBD1
TGTGCCAGCAGTTTATCTGACTGGACACGGCAGCCCCAGCATTTT | CASSLSDWTRQPQHF | TRBJ1-5 | TRBV28 | many | NA
TGTGCCAGCAGCTCCTCTACTAGCGGAGAGCAGTTCTTC | CASSSSTSGEQFF | TRBJ2-1 | TRBV7-9 | NA | TRBD2
TGCGCCAGCAGCCCCGTGGACAGGTACACGGATACGCAGTATTTT | CASSPVDRYTDTQYF | TRBJ2-3 | TRBV5-1 | many | TRBD1
TGCAGTGCTAGAGAGGAAAGGGGAGACATGAACACTGAAGCTTTCTTT | CSAREERGDMNTEAFF | TRBJ1-1 | TRBV20-1 | many | NA
TGTGCCAGCAGTTTAAGAGGGGGGGCATCCGGGGAGCTGTTTTTT | CASSLRGGASGELFF | TRBJ2-2 | TRBV28 | many | NA
TGTGCCAGCAGCCCAGGACTAGACTACGAGCAGTACTTC | CASSPGLDYEQYF | TRBJ2-7 | TRBV7-6 | NA | TRBD2
TGTGCCAGCAGCGGGACTAAAGGAAACACCATATATTTT | CASSGTKGNTIYF | TRBJ1-3 | TRBV9 | few | NA
TGTGCCAGCAGCCCGGACACTCTCCACACTCAGCCCCAGCATTTT | CASSPDTLHTQPQHF | TRBJ1-5 | TRBV11-2 | NA | NA
TGCGCCAGCAGCATCACCGACAGGGCAACTAATGAAAAACTGTTTTTT | CASSITDRATNEKLFF | TRBJ1-4 | TRBV4-3 | many | TRBD1
TGCGCCAGCAGCTTGAGCTACAGGGGCTCCTACGAGCAGTACTTC | CASSLSYRGSYEQYF | TRBJ2-7 | TRBV5-1 | many | TRBD1
TGCAGTGCTCCGGGGGACGGTACCGTCTACAATGAGCAGTTCTTC | CSAPGDGTVYNEQFF | TRBJ2-1 | TRBV20-1 | many | NA
TGCAGTGCTAGTGTCGGATTTGGCACTGAAGCTTTCTTT | CSASVGFGTEAFF | TRBJ1-1 | TRBV20-1 | few | NA
TGCAGTGCTTCGTGGTCCGGGGGAGAGTATTTGTGGAATGAGCAGTTCTTC | CSASWSGGEYLWNEQFF | TRBJ2-1 | TRBV20-1 | NA | NA
TGCAGTGCTAGAGACTCCCGGGACAATTTCGGATTTAATTCACCCCTCCACTTT | CSARDSRDNFGFNSPLHF | TRBJ1-6 | TRBV20-1 | many | NA
TGTGCCAGCAGTTACTCTCGCATTACAGAGAACACTGAAGCTTTCTTT | CASSYSRITENTEAFF | TRBJ1-1 | TRBV6-5 | many | NA
TGTGCCAGCAGCCGTGCCTCAGGGAGGGAGACCCAGTACTTC | CASSRASGRETQYF | TRBJ2-5 | TRBV12-3/TRBV12-4 | many | NA
TGTGCCAGCAGCCAAGAGGGGACCACTACCTACGAGCAGTACTTC | CASSQEGTTTYEQYF | TRBJ2-7 | TRBV4-2 | many | NA
TGTGCCAGCAGTTTGTACCTGGATAATGAGCAGTTCTTC | CASSLYLDNEQFF | TRBJ2-1 | TRBV27 | NA | NA
TGCGCCAGCAGCGCCCGGGACACCATCCCCGGGGAGCTGTTTTTT | CASSARDTIPGELFF | TRBJ2-2 | TRBV5-1 | NA | NA
TGTGCCAGCAGCCAAGCTCAGGGCAATCAGCCCCAGCATTTT | CASSQAQGNQPQHF | TRBJ1-5 | TRBV4-2 | many | NA
TGTGCCAGCAGTTATGTGGGATATCAAGAGACCCAGTACTTC | CASSYVGYQETQYF | TRBJ2-5 | TRBV6-5 | many | NA
TGTGCCAGCAGTGGGGGGACAGGAGTGCACTTC | CASSGGTGVHF | TRBJ2-7 | TRBV27 | NA | TRBD1
TGTGCCACCAGCAGCGGGGGAACCTCCTACAATGAGCAGTTCTTC | CATSSGGTSYNEQFF | TRBJ2-1 | TRBV15 | many | NA
TGTGCCAGCAGCTTTGGGTGGGAAGAGACCCAGTACTTC | CASSFGWEETQYF | TRBJ2-5 | TRBV11-2 | NA | NA
TGCAGCGTTGGTGGAGGATTCTACGAGCAGTACTTC | CSVGGGFYEQYF | TRBJ2-7 | TRBV29-1 | few | NA
TGTGCCAGCAGCTCGGGTCCAGGGACCCTTTATGGCTACACCTTC | CASSSGPGTLYGYTF | TRBJ1-2 | TRBV9 | many | NA
TGTGCCAGTTCGAACAGGACTGAAGCTTTCTTT | CASSNRTEAFF | TRBJ1-1 | TRBV10-3 | few | NA
TGTGCCAGCAGGCCGACAGGGAACCATTCACCCCTCCACTTT | CASRPTGNHSPLHF | TRBJ1-6 | TRBV28 | many | TRBD1
TGTGCCAGCAGCGCACACACGGGCTTAAGGAATGAAAAACTGTTTTTT | CASSAHTGLRNEKLFF | TRBJ1-4 | TRBV7-2 | NA | NA
TGTGCCAGCAGTTATAGGGGGGCTGAAGCTTTCTTT | CASSYRGAEAFF | TRBJ1-1 | TRBV27 | many | NA
TGTGCCTGGGATCCCACGCCGGGGGACTACACCGGGGAGCTGTTTTTT | CAWDPTPGDYTGELFF | TRBJ2-2 | TRBV30 | few | NA
TGTGCCAGCAGCGCCTCCCAAAATCAACAACAGGTCAATGAGCAGTTCTTC | CASSASQNQQQVNEQFF | TRBJ2-1 | TRBV9 | NA | NA
TGTGCCAGCAGCTCGACTGGGACAGGACCGACCTACGAGCAGTACTTC | CASSSTGTGPTYEQYF | TRBJ2-7 | TRBV7-9 | many | TRBD1
TGTGCCAGCAGCGTAGGGCGTCATGAGCAGTTCTTC | CASSVGRHEQFF | TRBJ2-1 | TRBV9 | many | NA
TGTGCCAGCAGTTTATCGTGGGGGGCCGAGACCCAGTACTTC | CASSLSWGAETQYF | TRBJ2-5 | TRBV27 | many | NA
TGTGCCAGCAGCTTAGTTTTGTTCTCCCTGGATCCGAACACTGAAGCTTTCTTT | CASSLVLFSLDPNTEAFF | TRBJ1-1 | TRBV11-2 | many | NA
TGCAGCGTGACGGGGCTACTAGGGGCACTGAAGCTTTCTTCTGAAGCTTTCTTT | CSVTGLLGALKLSSEAFF | TRBJ1-1 | TRBV29-1 | many | NA
TGTGCCAGCAGTGGCCGGGACCGCCGTAGCCCCTCTGAAGCTTTCTTT | CASSGRDRRSPSEAFF | TRBJ1-1 | TRBV2 | many | NA
TGTGCCAGCAGTCAATACAGTTTTCGGGAGACCCAGTACTTC | CASSQYSFRETQYF | TRBJ2-5 | TRBV6-2/TRBV6-3 | many | NA
TGTGCCAGCAGTGAGTTCGTGGGGCATAGCACAGATACGCAGTATTTT | CASSEFVGHSTDTQYF | TRBJ2-3 | TRBV6-1 | few | NA
TGTGCCAGCAGTTTATCCGGACTAGCGGGAGCCTACGAGCAGTACTTC | CASSLSGLAGAYEQYF | TRBJ2-7 | TRBV27 | many | TRBD2
TGTGCCAGCAGCTTAGCAGGGATGGGGTACGAGCAGTACTTC | CASSLAGMGYEQYF | TRBJ2-7 | TRBV7-9 | many | NA
TGCGCCAGCAGCCAAAGTCCAGGGGACATCTACACCATATATTTT | CASSQSPGDIYTIYF | TRBJ1-3 | TRBV4-1 | NA | NA
TGTGCCAGCAGTCCCGACAGGTTCGGTGGCACAGATACGCAGTATTTT | CASSPDRFGGTDTQYF | TRBJ2-3 | TRBV28 | few | NA
TGCGCCAGCAGCCAGGGGATGGCGGCTGAAGCTTTCTTT | CASSQGMAAEAFF | TRBJ1-1 | TRBV4-1 | many | NA
TGTGCCAGCAGCCCCCCAGAGGGAGCCAGGAGGGAGACCCAGTACTTC | CASSPPEGARRETQYF | TRBJ2-5 | TRBV7-9 | NA | NA
TGTGCCAGCAGTCAAACCCCTACAGGGATGAACACTGAAGCTTTCTTT | CASSQTPTGMNTEAFF | TRBJ1-1 | TRBV6-1 | few | NA
TGTGCCAGCAGTGGACAGGGTATTTTTATTATGAATGAGCAGTTCTTC | CASSGQGIFIMNEQFF | TRBJ2-1 | TRBV6-1 | many | TRBD1
TGTGCCAGCAGTTTCCGGGGGGGTGCGTCCCTCCACTTT | CASSFRGGASLHF | TRBJ1-6 | TRBV27 | NA | NA